The rows below give T cell receptor beta chains drawn from one sample of a study of blood T cell repertoires in COVID-19. The data were produced by immunoSEQ multiplex PCR, yet TCRdb's version contains in-frame clones alone and is incomplete. The sample shows fewer than 350,000 clones, 85% of them seen only once. The sequenced sample was PBMCs or T cells enriched from blood (not recorded which). The receptors shown here come from a woman aged 45-65 years who had recovered from COVID-19. CDR3s include the opening cysteine and the closing phenylalanine or tryptophan. Fields, in order: D gene, clone size, J gene, V gene, CDR3 protein, CDR3 DNA. D genes are given only for firm matches. Clone size appears in some rows only: once, few, many, or a class for an expanded clone.

d_gene: .; abundance: .; j_gene: TRBJ1-1; v_gene: TRBV4-1; CDR3aa: CASSPSSYPGVGAFF; CDR3nt: TGCGCCAGCAGCCCAAGTTCCTATCCGGGGGTAGGAGCTTTCTTT
d_gene: .; abundance: .; j_gene: TRBJ1-5; v_gene: TRBV6-1; CDR3aa: CASSEGRGLYQPQHF; CDR3nt: TGTGCCAGCAGTGAAGGTAGAGGGCTTTATCAGCCCCAGCATTTT
d_gene: TRBD1; abundance: once; j_gene: TRBJ2-5; v_gene: TRBV9; CDR3aa: CASSSKPGGVRQETQYF; CDR3nt: TGTGCCAGCAGCTCCAAGCCAGGGGGCGTGAGGCAAGAGACCCAGTACTTC
d_gene: .; abundance: few; j_gene: TRBJ2-7; v_gene: TRBV3-1/TRBV3-2; CDR3aa: CASSQATPYEQYF; CDR3nt: TGTGCCAGCAGCCAAGCGACTCCGTACGAGCAGTACTTC
d_gene: TRBD2; abundance: .; j_gene: TRBJ2-1; v_gene: TRBV15; CDR3aa: CATSRELAGGGNEQFF; CDR3nt: TGTGCCACCAGCAGAGAGTTAGCGGGAGGCGGCAATGAGCAGTTCTTC
d_gene: .; abundance: .; j_gene: TRBJ2-1; v_gene: TRBV11-3; CDR3aa: CASSLRDSAYNEQFF; CDR3nt: TGTGCCAGCAGCTTAAGGGACTCAGCCTACAATGAGCAGTTCTTC
d_gene: TRBD1; abundance: .; j_gene: TRBJ1-5; v_gene: TRBV19; CDR3aa: CASSRGDRLNQPQHF; CDR3nt: TGTGCCAGTAGTAGGGGGGACAGACTGAATCAGCCCCAGCATTTT
d_gene: TRBD1; abundance: .; j_gene: TRBJ1-6; v_gene: TRBV18; CDR3aa: CASSQQGATGYNSPLHF; CDR3nt: TGTGCCAGCTCACAACAGGGGGCGACGGGCTATAATTCACCCCTCCACTTT
d_gene: .; abundance: .; j_gene: TRBJ1-1; v_gene: TRBV7-9; CDR3aa: CASSLQDTAFF; CDR3nt: TGTGCCAGCAGCCTCCAGGACACAGCTTTCTTT
d_gene: .; abundance: .; j_gene: TRBJ1-5; v_gene: TRBV18; CDR3aa: CASSRYGRGSNQPQHF; CDR3nt: TGTGCCAGCTCAAGGTACGGCAGGGGAAGCAATCAGCCCCAGCATTTT
d_gene: .; abundance: once; j_gene: TRBJ1-3; v_gene: TRBV30; CDR3aa: CANRGSGNTIYF; CDR3nt: TGTGCCAACCGGGGGTCCGGAAACACCATATATTTT
d_gene: TRBD1; abundance: once; j_gene: TRBJ1-4; v_gene: TRBV28; CDR3aa: CASSQRDSGEKLFF; CDR3nt: TGTGCCAGCAGTCAAAGGGACAGCGGCGAAAAACTGTTTTTT
d_gene: TRBD1; abundance: .; j_gene: TRBJ1-2; v_gene: TRBV9; CDR3aa: CASSRETRTGGYGGYTF; CDR3nt: TGTGCCAGCAGCAGGGAGACGAGGACAGGGGGGTACGGTGGCTACACCTTC
d_gene: TRBD2; abundance: .; j_gene: TRBJ2-1; v_gene: TRBV29-1; CDR3aa: CSVEAGLARPSYNEQFF; CDR3nt: TGCAGCGTTGAGGCGGGACTAGCGCGTCCCTCCTACAATGAGCAGTTCTTC
d_gene: .; abundance: .; j_gene: TRBJ2-2; v_gene: TRBV4-3; CDR3aa: CASSQEREGVTGELFF; CDR3nt: TGCGCCAGCAGCCAAGAGAGGGAGGGGGTCACCGGGGAGCTGTTTTTT
d_gene: TRBD2; abundance: .; j_gene: TRBJ2-7; v_gene: TRBV5-1; CDR3aa: CASSLVGSGDSYEQYF; CDR3nt: TGCGCCAGCAGCTTGGTGGGTAGCGGGGACTCCTACGAGCAGTACTTC
d_gene: .; abundance: .; j_gene: TRBJ1-6; v_gene: TRBV10-1; CDR3aa: CASSAGYNSPLHF; CDR3nt: TGCGCCAGCAGTGCAGGGTATAATTCACCCCTCCACTTT
d_gene: .; abundance: .; j_gene: TRBJ2-1; v_gene: TRBV5-1; CDR3aa: CASSLVASLSEQFF; CDR3nt: TGCGCCAGCAGCTTGGTCGCTAGCTTAAGTGAGCAGTTCTTC
d_gene: TRBD1; abundance: .; j_gene: TRBJ2-3; v_gene: TRBV7-9; CDR3aa: CASSSQGGTDTQYF; CDR3nt: TGTGCCAGCAGCTCACAGGGGGGCACAGATACGCAGTATTTT
d_gene: .; abundance: .; j_gene: TRBJ1-3; v_gene: TRBV28; CDR3aa: CASRLGRAGGNTIYF; CDR3nt: TGTGCCAGCAGGTTAGGGAGGGCAGGTGGAAACACCATATATTTT
d_gene: .; abundance: few; j_gene: TRBJ2-1; v_gene: TRBV7-2; CDR3aa: CASSLSQGSYNEQFF; CDR3nt: TGTGCCAGCAGCTTATCCCAGGGAAGCTACAATGAGCAGTTCTTC
d_gene: .; abundance: .; j_gene: TRBJ1-1; v_gene: TRBV5-1; CDR3aa: CASSLGRPVGHKNTEAFF; CDR3nt: TGCGCCAGCAGCTTGGGTCGCCCGGTAGGACACAAGAACACTGAAGCTTTCTTT
d_gene: .; abundance: few; j_gene: TRBJ1-2; v_gene: TRBV20-1; CDR3aa: CSARQNYGYTF; CDR3nt: TGCAGTGCCAGGCAGAACTATGGCTACACCTTC
d_gene: TRBD2; abundance: .; j_gene: TRBJ2-1; v_gene: TRBV19; CDR3aa: CASALGAGAYNEQFF; CDR3nt: TGTGCCAGTGCCCTGGGTGCGGGAGCTTACAATGAGCAGTTCTTC
d_gene: .; abundance: few; j_gene: TRBJ1-6; v_gene: TRBV7-6; CDR3aa: CASSLNKAPGSPLHF; CDR3nt: TGTGCCAGCAGCCTTAATAAGGCCCCGGGTTCACCCCTCCACTTT
d_gene: .; abundance: .; j_gene: TRBJ1-4; v_gene: TRBV5-1; CDR3aa: CASSSAAGRDEKLFF; CDR3nt: TGCGCCAGCAGCTCCGCCGCAGGGAGGGATGAAAAACTGTTTTTT
d_gene: TRBD1; abundance: .; j_gene: TRBJ1-1; v_gene: TRBV7-8; CDR3aa: CASSLVGTGGKTGSTEAFF; CDR3nt: TGTGCCAGCAGCTTAGTCGGGACAGGGGGTAAGACGGGAAGCACTGAAGCTTTCTTT
d_gene: .; abundance: once; j_gene: TRBJ1-1; v_gene: TRBV13; CDR3aa: CASSYRRGSTEAFF; CDR3nt: TGTGCCAGCAGCTACAGACGGGGGAGTACTGAAGCTTTCTTT
d_gene: TRBD1; abundance: .; j_gene: TRBJ2-6; v_gene: TRBV29-1; CDR3aa: CSVETGTGYSGANVLTF; CDR3nt: TGCAGCGTCGAAACCGGGACAGGTTACTCTGGGGCCAACGTCCTGACTTTC
d_gene: .; abundance: .; j_gene: TRBJ2-3; v_gene: TRBV5-1; CDR3aa: CASSWQTSSDTQYF; CDR3nt: TGCGCCAGCAGCTGGCAAACGTCTTCTGATACGCAGTATTTT
d_gene: .; abundance: .; j_gene: TRBJ1-5; v_gene: TRBV7-9; CDR3aa: CASSLDFDDLGSQPQHF; CDR3nt: TGTGCCAGCAGCTTAGACTTCGACGATTTGGGGAGCCAGCCCCAGCATTTT